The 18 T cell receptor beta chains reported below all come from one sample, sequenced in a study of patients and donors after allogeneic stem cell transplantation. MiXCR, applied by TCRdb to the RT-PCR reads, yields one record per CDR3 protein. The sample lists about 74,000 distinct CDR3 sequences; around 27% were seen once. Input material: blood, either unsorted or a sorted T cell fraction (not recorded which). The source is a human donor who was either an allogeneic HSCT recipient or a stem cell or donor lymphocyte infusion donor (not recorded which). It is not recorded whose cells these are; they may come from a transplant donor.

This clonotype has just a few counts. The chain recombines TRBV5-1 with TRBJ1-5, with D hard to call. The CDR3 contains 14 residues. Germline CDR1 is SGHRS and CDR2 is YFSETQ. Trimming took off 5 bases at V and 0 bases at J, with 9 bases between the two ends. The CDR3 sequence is CASRPGSSNQPQHF. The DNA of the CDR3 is TGCGCCAGCAGGCCAGGCTCTAGCAATCAGCCCCAGCATTTT.

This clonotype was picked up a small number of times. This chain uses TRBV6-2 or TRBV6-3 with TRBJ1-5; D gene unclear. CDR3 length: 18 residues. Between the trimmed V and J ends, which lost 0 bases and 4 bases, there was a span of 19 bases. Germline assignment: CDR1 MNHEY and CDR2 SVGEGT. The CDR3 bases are TGTGCCAGCAGTTACTCGAGGACGATCCTATGGTATAATCAGCCCCAGCATTTT. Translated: CASSYSRTILWYNQPQHF.

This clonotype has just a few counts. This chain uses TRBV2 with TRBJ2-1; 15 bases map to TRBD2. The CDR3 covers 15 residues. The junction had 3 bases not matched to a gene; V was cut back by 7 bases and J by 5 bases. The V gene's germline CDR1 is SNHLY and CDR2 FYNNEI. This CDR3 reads CASKGLAGGHNEQFF. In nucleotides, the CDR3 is TGTGCCAGCAAGGGACTAGCGGGGGGTCACAATGAGCAGTTCTTC.

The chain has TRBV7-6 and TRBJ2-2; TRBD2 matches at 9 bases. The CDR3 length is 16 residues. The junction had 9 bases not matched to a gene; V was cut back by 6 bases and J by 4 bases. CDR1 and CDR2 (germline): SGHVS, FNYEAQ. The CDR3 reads CASSHSGRFRTGELFF. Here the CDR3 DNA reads TGTGCCAGCAGTCATAGCGGGAGATTTCGCACCGGGGAGCTGTTTTTT.

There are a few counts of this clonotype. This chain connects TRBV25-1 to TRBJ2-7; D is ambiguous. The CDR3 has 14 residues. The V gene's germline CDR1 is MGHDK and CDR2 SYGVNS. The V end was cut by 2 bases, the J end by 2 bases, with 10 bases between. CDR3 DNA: TGTGCCAGCAGTGAAATTGGAACTACCTACGAGCAGTACTTC. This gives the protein CASSEIGTTYEQYF.

The CDR3 region has the DNA TGTGCCAGCAGTTTTCAGGGCTTAGGAAACACCATATATTTT. Its protein is CASSFQGLGNTIYF. The V call is TRBV28, the J call TRBJ1-3; weak D call: TRBD1 (5 bases). Germline V lookup: CDR1 MDHEN, CDR2 SYDVKM. This CDR3 comprises 14 residues. With 3 bases removed from V and 4 bases from J, the gap between germline ends came to 10 bases.

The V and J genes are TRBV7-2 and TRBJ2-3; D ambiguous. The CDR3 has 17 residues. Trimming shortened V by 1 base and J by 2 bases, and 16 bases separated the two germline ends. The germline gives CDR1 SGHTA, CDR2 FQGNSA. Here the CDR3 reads CASSLVIGYVVTDTQYF. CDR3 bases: TGTGCCAGCAGCTTAGTGATAGGTTACGTGGTCACAGATACGCAGTATTTT.

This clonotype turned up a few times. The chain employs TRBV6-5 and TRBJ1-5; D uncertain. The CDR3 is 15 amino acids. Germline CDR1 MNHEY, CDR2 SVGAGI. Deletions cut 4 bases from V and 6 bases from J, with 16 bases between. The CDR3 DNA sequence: TGTGCCAGCAGTTCATCCCCCACACGGGGTCAGCCCCAGCATTTT. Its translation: CASSSSPTRGQPQHF.

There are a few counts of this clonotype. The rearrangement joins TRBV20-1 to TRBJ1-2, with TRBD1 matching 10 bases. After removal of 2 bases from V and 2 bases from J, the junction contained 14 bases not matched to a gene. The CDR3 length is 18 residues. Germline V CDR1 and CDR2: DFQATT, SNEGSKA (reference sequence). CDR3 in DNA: TGCAGTGCTAGACCCGAGGGACAGGGGCGAAAAGAAAACTATGGCTACACCTTC. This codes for CSARPEGQGRKENYGYTF.

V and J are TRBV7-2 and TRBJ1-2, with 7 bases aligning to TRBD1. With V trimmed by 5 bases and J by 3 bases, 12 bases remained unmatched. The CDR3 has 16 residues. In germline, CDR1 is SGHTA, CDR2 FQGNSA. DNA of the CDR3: TGTGCCAGCAGCCCGAACTTGGACAGGTGGTACTATGGCTACACCTTC. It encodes CASSPNLDRWYYGYTF.

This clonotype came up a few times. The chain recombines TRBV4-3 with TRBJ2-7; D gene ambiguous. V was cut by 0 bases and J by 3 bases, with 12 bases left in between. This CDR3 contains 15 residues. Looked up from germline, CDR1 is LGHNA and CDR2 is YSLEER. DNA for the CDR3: TGCGCCAGCAGCCAAGATCCGGGTTCAAACTACGAGCAGTACTTC. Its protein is CASSQDPGSNYEQYF.

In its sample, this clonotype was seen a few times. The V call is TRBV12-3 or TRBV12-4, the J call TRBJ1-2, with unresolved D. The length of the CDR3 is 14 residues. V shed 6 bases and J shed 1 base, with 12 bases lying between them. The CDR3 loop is CASSPWAGNYGYTF. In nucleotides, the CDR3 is TGTGCCAGCAGCCCCTGGGCGGGTAACTATGGCTACACCTTC.

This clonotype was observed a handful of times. The CDR3: CASSSIRGGTDTQYF. CDR3 bases: TGTGCCAGCAGCTCAATCAGGGGTGGAACAGATACGCAGTATTTT. The chain links TRBV11-2 to TRBJ2-3; D possibly corresponds to TRBD1 (6 bases). V was cut by 4 bases and J by 3 bases, with 14 bases left in between. The V gene's germline CDR1 is SGHAT and CDR2 FQNNGV. The CDR3 totals 15 residues. Full variable domain (rest looked up from reference TRBV11-2 and TRBJ2-3): EAGVAQSPRYKIIEKRQSVAFWCNPISGHATLYWYQQILGQGPKLLIQFQNNGVVDDSQLPKDRFSAERLKGVDSTLKIQPAKLEDSAVYLCASSSIRGGTDTQYFGPGTRLTVL.

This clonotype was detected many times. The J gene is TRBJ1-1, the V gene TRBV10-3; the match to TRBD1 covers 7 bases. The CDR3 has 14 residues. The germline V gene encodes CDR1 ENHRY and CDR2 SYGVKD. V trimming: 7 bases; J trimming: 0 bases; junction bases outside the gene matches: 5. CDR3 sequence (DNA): TGTGCCATCACCGAGGGGGCCGTGAACACTGAAGCTTTCTTT. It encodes CAITEGAVNTEAFF.

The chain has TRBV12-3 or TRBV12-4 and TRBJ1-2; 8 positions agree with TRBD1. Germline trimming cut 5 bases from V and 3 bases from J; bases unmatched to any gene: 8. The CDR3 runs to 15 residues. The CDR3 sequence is CASSLGTGAYYGYTF. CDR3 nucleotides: TGTGCCAGCAGTCTAGGGACAGGTGCCTACTATGGCTACACCTTC.

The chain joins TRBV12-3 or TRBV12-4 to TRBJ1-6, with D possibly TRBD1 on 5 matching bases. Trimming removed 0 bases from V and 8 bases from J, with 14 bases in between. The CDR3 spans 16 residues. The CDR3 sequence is CASSLAQGGVDSPLHF. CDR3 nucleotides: TGTGCCAGCAGTTTAGCGCAGGGAGGGGTGGATTCACCCCTCCACTTT.

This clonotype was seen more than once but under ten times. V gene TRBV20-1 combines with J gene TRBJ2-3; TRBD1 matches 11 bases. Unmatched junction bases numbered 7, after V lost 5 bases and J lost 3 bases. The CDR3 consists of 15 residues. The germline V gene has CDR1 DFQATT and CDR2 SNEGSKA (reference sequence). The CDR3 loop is CSAPGQGAWTDTQYF. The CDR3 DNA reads TGCAGTGCTCCAGGACAGGGGGCTTGGACAGATACGCAGTATTTT.

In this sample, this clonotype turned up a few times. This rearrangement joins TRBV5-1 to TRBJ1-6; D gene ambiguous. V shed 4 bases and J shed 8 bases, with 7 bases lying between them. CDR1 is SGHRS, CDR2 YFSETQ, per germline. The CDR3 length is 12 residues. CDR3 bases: TGCGCCAGCAGCAGTACGGATTCACCCCTCCACTTT. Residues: CASSSTDSPLHF.